These 19 T cell receptor beta chains share one sample of origin, sequenced in a study of cytomegalovirus exposure and HLA in healthy donors. PCR employed 60 Vbeta and 13 Jbeta primers. Data came from immunoSEQ multiplex PCR; TCRdb stores just in-frame clones and leaves some out. The top ten hold roughly 2.8% of the sample, which has over 150,000 clones, around 67% seen once. The sample consisted of PBMCs. Receptor source: a woman under 40 in good health and CMV-seropositive.

The chain combines TRBV27 with TRBJ1-2, with TRBD1 identical over 10 bases. CDR1 is MNHEY and CDR2 is SMNVEV in the germline V gene (reference sequence). J lost 6 bases, V lost 0 bases, and 7 bases had no gene match. This CDR3 contains 16 residues. CDR3 amino acids: CASSLSRDRGVDGYTF. The CDR3 bases are TGTGCCAGCAGTTTATCTAGGGACAGGGGAGTTGATGGCTACACCTTC.

The chain joins TRBV6-5 to TRBJ2-5, with 8 bases matching TRBD2. Germline V gene lookup returns CDR1 MNHEY and CDR2 SVGAGI. J was trimmed by 1 base and V by 4 bases; bases with no gene match: 5. The CDR3 has 15 amino acids. For the CDR3, the DNA is TGTGCCAGCAGTTCCCTCGGACTAGCCCAAGAGACCCAGTACTTC. It translates to CASSSLGLAQETQYF.

J is TRBJ2-1 and V is TRBV6-4; TRBD1 aligns across 12 bases. Trimming removed 1 base from V and 10 bases from J; junction bases left unmatched: 5. The length of the CDR3 is 15 residues. Germline V gene sequence: CDR1 MRHNA, CDR2 SNTAGT. DNA for the CDR3: TGTGCCAGCAGTGACTTCGGGGGGACAGGGGGCGAGCAGTTCTTC. It is translated as CASSDFGGTGGEQFF.

This clone is a singleton in its sample. V is TRBV7-6 and J is TRBJ2-3, with a possible D match to TRBD2 (6 bases). Germline values: CDR1 SGHVS, CDR2 FNYEAQ. The CDR3 covers 17 residues. Between the trimmed V and J ends, which lost 1 base and 2 bases, there was a span of 16 bases. The CDR3: CASSLVGAGRITDTQYF. The CDR3 DNA reads as TGTGCCAGCAGCTTAGTTGGGGCAGGGAGGATCACAGATACGCAGTATTTT.

The gene calls are TRBV5-5 and TRBJ2-3; TRBD2 agrees at 8 bases. The germline V gene encodes CDR1 SGHKS and CDR2 YYEKEE (reference sequence). The CDR3 is 14 amino acids. With 0 bases clipped from V and 6 bases from J, the junction kept 3 bases outside the gene matches. CDR3 bases: TGTGCCAGCAGCTTGGTCCGGGAGGGGGATACGCAGTATTTT. This translates into CASSLVREGDTQYF.

The gene calls are TRBV28 and TRBJ1-1; 9 bases are shared with TRBD1. There are 15 residues in the CDR3. The germline V gene encodes CDR1 MDHEN and CDR2 SYDVKM. V was clipped by 5 bases and J by 1 base; unmatched bases: 5. The CDR3 reads CASSPMTGGNTEAFF. The CDR3 DNA sequence: TGTGCCAGCAGTCCTATGACAGGGGGGAACACTGAAGCTTTCTTT.

The V call is TRBV7-9, the J call TRBJ2-5; 9 bases align to TRBD1. TRBJ2-7 matches the DNA end more closely, so the J call is doubtful. The germline gives CDR1 SEHNR, CDR2 FQNEAQ (reference sequence). The CDR3 sequence is 14 residues long. CDR3 amino acids: CASSSGQGAYEQYF. As DNA, the CDR3 is TGTGCCAGCAGCTCGGGACAGGGAGCCTACGAGCAGTACTTC.

The genes are TRBV28 and TRBJ2-7; perhaps TRBD1 as D (5 bases). The CDR3 runs to 13 residues. V was pared by 7 bases and J by 2 bases, with 12 bases between. The germline V gene has CDR1 MDHEN and CDR2 SYDVKM. In nucleotides, the CDR3 is TGTGCCAGCAATGTGGGGCCTGCCTACGAGCAGTACTTC. It encodes CASNVGPAYEQYF.

This clone was detected a few times. The chain carries TRBV7-9 and TRBJ2-7; TRBD2 matches 8 bases. CDR3 size: 14 residues. Germline CDR1 SEHNR, CDR2 FQNEAQ (reference sequence). V was clipped by 5 bases and J by 6 bases; unmatched bases: 9. CDR3 nucleotides: TGTGCCAGCAGCACAACTCGGGGGGGAGGCGAGCAGTACTTC. It specifies CASSTTRGGGEQYF.

The V call is TRBV10-1, the J call TRBJ2-5, with a weak D call TRBD1 (5 bases). From germline, CDR1 is WNHNN and CDR2 SYGVQD (reference sequence). Trimming removed 3 bases at V and 3 bases at J, with 11 bases between. The CDR3 runs 14 residues. CDR3 DNA: TGCGCCAGCAGTGAATTCGGCAGGGAAGAGACCCAGTACTTC. This encodes CASSEFGREETQYF.

This chain links TRBV4-1 with TRBJ1-4; D ambiguous. The CDR3 has 15 amino acids. Trimming pared 1 base from V and 0 bases from J, leaving 6 bases between. Germline CDR1 is MGHRA and CDR2 is YSYEKL. The CDR3 region is CASSQGLSTNEKLFF. The CDR3 DNA sequence: TGCGCCAGCAGCCAAGGTCTCTCAACTAATGAAAAACTGTTTTTT.

V and J are TRBV29-1 and TRBJ2-5, with TRBD2 matching 7 bases. The junction had 9 bases not matched to a gene; V was cut back by 0 bases and J by 5 bases. Germline CDR1 reads SQVTM; CDR2 reads ANQGSEA. The CDR3 runs to 15 residues. CDR3 loop: CSVEDLIAGGETQYF. The CDR3, as DNA: TGCAGCGTTGAAGATCTAATAGCCGGGGGGGAGACCCAGTACTTC. Drawing the rest from reference TRBV29-1 and TRBJ2-5, the complete variable domain is SAVISQKPSRDICQRGTSLTIQCQVDSQVTMMFWYRQQPGQSLTLIATANQGSEATYESGFVIDKFPISRPNLTFSTLTVSNMSPEDSSIYLCSVEDLIAGGETQYFGPGTRLLVL.

The chain uses TRBV6-1 and TRBJ1-6; D is possibly TRBD1 (5 bases). Per germline, CDR1 MNHNS and CDR2 SASEGT. V lost 2 bases, J lost 7 bases, and 6 bases lay in between. The CDR3 sequence is 13 residues long. The CDR3 bases are TGTGCCAGCAGTGAATCAGGGAATTCACCCCTCCACTTT. Its protein is CASSESGNSPLHF.

This chain uses TRBV19 with TRBJ2-2; the match to TRBD1 covers 8 bases. Trimming cost V 7 bases and J 4 bases; bases outside gene matches: 5. There are 14 residues in the CDR3. Germline CDR1 is LNHDA and CDR2 is SQIVND (reference sequence). CDR3 coding DNA: TGTGCCAGTACCTACGGACAGGGCACCGGGGAGCTGTTTTTT. Translation: CASTYGQGTGELFF.

The rearrangement uses TRBV6-1 and TRBJ1-2, with D possibly being TRBD1 (6 bases). CDR3 length equals 16 residues. CDR1 and CDR2 from the germline V gene are MNHNS and SASEGT. V shed 0 bases and J shed 2 bases, with 13 bases lying between them. This CDR3 is CASSEAHWTANYGYTF. CDR3 in DNA: TGTGCCAGCAGTGAAGCCCATTGGACAGCCAACTATGGCTACACCTTC.

V is TRBV5-4 and J is TRBJ1-4; the match to TRBD1 covers 10 bases. The V and J ends lost 4 bases and 8 bases, in that order; junction bases with no gene match: 11. CDR1 is SGHNT, CDR2 YYREEE, per germline (reference sequence). This CDR3 region has 16 residues. The CDR3 here is CASSQKTGTGAEKLFF. For the CDR3, the DNA is TGTGCCAGCAGCCAAAAAACCGGGACAGGGGCGGAAAAACTGTTTTTT.

The rearrangement joins TRBV27 to TRBJ2-1; 14 bases agree with TRBD2. The germline V gene encodes CDR1 MNHEY and CDR2 SMNVEV (reference sequence). Trimming at V came to 2 bases and at J to 9 bases, leaving 6 bases not matched to a gene. There are 16 residues in the CDR3. CDR3: CASSLPGLAGVGEQFF. The CDR3 nucleotides are TGTGCCAGCAGTTTACCGGGACTAGCGGGAGTGGGTGAGCAGTTCTTC.

This chain joins TRBV6-1 and TRBJ1-3; D gene uncertain. Trimming pared 0 bases from V and 7 bases from J, leaving 10 bases between. CDR1 MNHNS and CDR2 SASEGT come from the germline V gene. This CDR3 is built from 14 residues. In DNA, the CDR3 is TGTGCCAGCAGTGAAGCGGAGGGCGGGAACACCATATATTTT. This encodes CASSEAEGGNTIYF.

The chain carries TRBV28 and TRBJ1-4; D is ambiguous. This CDR3 contains 15 residues. Deletions cut 4 bases from V and 0 bases from J, with 9 bases between. CDR1 and CDR2 (germline): MDHEN, SYDVKM. The DNA for the CDR3 is TGTGCCAGCAGTTCTGGCTCTGCAACTAATGAAAAACTGTTTTTT. This sequence encodes CASSSGSATNEKLFF.